A single sample is the source of the 9 T cell receptor beta chains below, sequenced in a study of blood T cell repertoires in COVID-19. Profiled with immunoSEQ multiplex PCR; TCRdb holds only in-frame clones, not every one. The top ten hold approximately 2.1% of the sample, which has approximately 210,000 clones, just over 85% seen once. What was sequenced was peripheral blood. The origin of the receptors is a man aged 30 to 45 who had recovered from COVID-19.

The chain joins TRBV19 to TRBJ1-2; 9 bases line up with TRBD1. Germline V gene lookup returns CDR1 LNHDA and CDR2 SQIVND (reference sequence). The J segment lost 8 bases and the V segment lost 7 bases, leaving 8 bases of the junction unmatched. The CDR3 has 13 residues. CDR3 amino acids: CASILGTGFGYTF. The CDR3 coding sequence is TGTGCCAGTATCCTAGGGACAGGGTTCGGCTACACCTTC.

This clone appeared a few times. The gene calls are TRBV7-2 and TRBJ2-1; D perhaps matches TRBD2 (7 bases). The CDR3 runs 14 residues. Germline V gene data show CDR1 as SGHTA and CDR2 as FQGNSA. Between the trimmed V and J ends, which lost 1 base and 10 bases, there was a span of 14 bases. The CDR3 DNA reads as TGTGCCAGCAGCTTAGGTGGGGGGGCCTGGGAGCAGTTCTTC. It encodes CASSLGGGAWEQFF.

The chain uses TRBV6-5 and TRBJ1-1, with D maybe TRBD1 (6 bases). Per the germline V gene, CDR1 is MNHEY and CDR2 is SVGAGI. Trimming took 2 bases from V and 2 from J, leaving 9 bases between them. This CDR3 spans 14 amino acids. The CDR3 DNA follows: TGTGCCAGCAGTTACGCAGGGACAAACACTGAAGCTTTCTTT. Residues: CASSYAGTNTEAFF.

This rearrangement joins TRBV6-6 to TRBJ1-5; 7 bases agree with TRBD1. This CDR3 is 17 amino acids long. Germline lookup yields CDR1 MNHNY and CDR2 SVGAGI (reference sequence). Trimming cost V 6 bases and J 0 bases; bases outside gene matches: 11. The CDR3 loop reads CASRRTGVNYSNQPQHF. As DNA, the CDR3 is TGTGCCAGCAGGCGAACAGGGGTTAATTATAGCAATCAGCCCCAGCATTTT.

The V gene is TRBV6-5, the J gene TRBJ1-1, with D perhaps matching TRBD1 (5 bases). The V gene's germline CDR1 is MNHEY and CDR2 SVGAGI. The CDR3 totals 11 residues. The CDR3 coding sequence is TGTGCGGGGGGGGTTACCACTGAAGCTTTCTTT. It codes for CAGGVTTEAFF.

The chain employs TRBV12-5 and TRBJ1-3; D is possibly TRBD1 (5 bases). V was pared by 2 bases and J by 2 bases, with 7 bases between. The CDR3 loop spans 14 amino acids. From germline, CDR1 is LGHNT and CDR2 FRNRAP. The CDR3: CASGLRGTGNTIYF. The CDR3, as DNA: TGTGCTAGTGGTTTGAGGGGTACTGGAAACACCATATATTTT.

A single count supports this clone. V gene TRBV5-1 combines with J gene TRBJ1-6; the match to TRBD1 covers 7 bases. CDR1 and CDR2 (germline): SGHRS, YFSETQ. V gave up 4 bases and J gave up 10 bases; unmatched junction bases: 11. This CDR3 comprises 15 residues. This chain's CDR3 is CASSPVPNRGSPLHF. The CDR3 nucleotides read TGCGCCAGCAGCCCCGTACCAAACAGGGGATCACCCCTCCACTTT. The whole variable domain, remainder taken from reference TRBV5-1 and TRBJ1-6, is KAGVTQTPRYLIKTRGQQVTLSCSPISGHRSVSWYQQTPGQGLQFLFEYFSETQRNKGNFPGRFSGRQFSNSRSEMNVSTLELGDSALYLCASSPVPNRGSPLHFGNGTRLTVT.

The chain has TRBV5-1 and TRBJ2-7; the D gene is possibly TRBD2 (7 bases). V was shortened by 6 bases and J by 0 bases, with 13 bases between the two germline ends. Germline-derived CDR1 and CDR2 are SGHRS and YFSETQ. The CDR3 is 14 residues long. Here the CDR3 DNA reads TGCGCCAGCATGACGGGGGGCGCCTCCTACGAGCAGTACTTC. Amino acids: CASMTGGASYEQYF.

The chain has TRBV6-5 and TRBJ2-1; weak D call: TRBD2 (6 bases). There are 14 residues in the CDR3. V was trimmed by 4 bases and J by 3 bases, leaving 10 bases between them. Germline V lookup: CDR1 MNHEY, CDR2 SVGAGI. In DNA, the CDR3 is TGTGCCAGCAGTTTGGGGGGATACTACAATGAGCAGTTCTTC. It specifies CASSLGGYYNEQFF.